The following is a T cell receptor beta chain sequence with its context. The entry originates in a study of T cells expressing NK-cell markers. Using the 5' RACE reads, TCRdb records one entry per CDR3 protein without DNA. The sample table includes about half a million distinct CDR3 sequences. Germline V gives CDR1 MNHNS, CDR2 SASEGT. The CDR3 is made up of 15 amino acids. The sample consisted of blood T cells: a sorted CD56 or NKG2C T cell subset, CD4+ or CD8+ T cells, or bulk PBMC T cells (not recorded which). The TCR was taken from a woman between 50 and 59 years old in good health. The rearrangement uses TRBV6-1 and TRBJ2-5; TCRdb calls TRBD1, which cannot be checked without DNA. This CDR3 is CASSETRGSQETQYF.